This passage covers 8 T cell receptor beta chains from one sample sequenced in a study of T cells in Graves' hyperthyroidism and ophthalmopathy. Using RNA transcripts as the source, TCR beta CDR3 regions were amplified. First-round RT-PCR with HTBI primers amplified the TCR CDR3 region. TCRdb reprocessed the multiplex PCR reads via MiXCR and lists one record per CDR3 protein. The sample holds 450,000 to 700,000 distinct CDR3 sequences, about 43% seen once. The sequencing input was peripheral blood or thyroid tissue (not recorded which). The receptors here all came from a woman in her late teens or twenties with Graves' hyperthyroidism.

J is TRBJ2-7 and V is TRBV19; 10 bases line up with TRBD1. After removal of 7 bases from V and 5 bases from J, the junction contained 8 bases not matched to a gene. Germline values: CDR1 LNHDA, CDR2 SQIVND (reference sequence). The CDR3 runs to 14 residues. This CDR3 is CASTPTGGIDEQYF. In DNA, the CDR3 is TGTGCCAGTACCCCGACAGGGGGCATCGACGAGCAGTACTTC.

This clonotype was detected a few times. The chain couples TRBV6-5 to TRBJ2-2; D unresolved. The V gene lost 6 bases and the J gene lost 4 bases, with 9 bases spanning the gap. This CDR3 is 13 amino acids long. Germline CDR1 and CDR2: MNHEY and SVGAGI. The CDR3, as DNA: TGTGCCAGCAGCCGACGTAGCACCGGGGAGCTGTTTTTT. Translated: CASSRRSTGELFF.

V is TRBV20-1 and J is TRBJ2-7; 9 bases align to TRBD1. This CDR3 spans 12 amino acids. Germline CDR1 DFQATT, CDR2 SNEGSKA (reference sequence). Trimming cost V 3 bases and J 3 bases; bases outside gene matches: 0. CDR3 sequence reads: CSARTGGYEQYF. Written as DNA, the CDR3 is TGCAGTGCTAGGACAGGGGGCTACGAGCAGTACTTC.

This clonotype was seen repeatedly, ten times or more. Here the CDR3 reads CAISGVGTSGSGRYEQYF. The CDR3 coding sequence is TGTGCCATCAGTGGTGTCGGGACTAGCGGGAGCGGACGCTACGAGCAGTACTTC. The J gene is TRBJ2-7, the V gene TRBV10-3; 14 bases are shared with TRBD2. The CDR3 has 18 amino acids. Germline trimming cut 4 bases from V and 3 bases from J; bases unmatched to any gene: 11. Germline CDR1 and CDR2: ENHRY and SYGVKD.

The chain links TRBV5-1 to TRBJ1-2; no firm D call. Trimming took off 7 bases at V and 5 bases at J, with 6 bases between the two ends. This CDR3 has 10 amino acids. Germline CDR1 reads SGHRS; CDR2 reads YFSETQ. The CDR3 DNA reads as TGCGCCAGCCCCCGGTATGGCTACACCTTC. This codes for CASPRYGYTF.

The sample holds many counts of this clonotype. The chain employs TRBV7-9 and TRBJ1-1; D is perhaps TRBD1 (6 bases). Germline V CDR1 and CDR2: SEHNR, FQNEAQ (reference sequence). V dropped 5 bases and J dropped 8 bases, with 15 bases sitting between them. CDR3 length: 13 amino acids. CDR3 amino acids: CASSPRGGPEAFF. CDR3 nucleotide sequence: TGTGCCAGCAGCCCTCGAGGGGGGCCGGAAGCTTTCTTT.

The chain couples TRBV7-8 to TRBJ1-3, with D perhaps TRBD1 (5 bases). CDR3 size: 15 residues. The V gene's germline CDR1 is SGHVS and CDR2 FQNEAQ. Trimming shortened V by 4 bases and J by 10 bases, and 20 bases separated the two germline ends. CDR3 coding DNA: TGTGCCAGCAGCTGGTCGCGGGGCGGGTCGGAGACCATATATTTT. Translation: CASSWSRGGSETIYF.

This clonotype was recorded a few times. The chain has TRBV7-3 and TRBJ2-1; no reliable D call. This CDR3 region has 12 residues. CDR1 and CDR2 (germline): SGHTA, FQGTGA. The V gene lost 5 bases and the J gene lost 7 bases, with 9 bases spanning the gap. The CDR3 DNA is TGTGCCAGCAGCACGAAGAGGAATGAGCAGTTCTTC. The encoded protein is CASSTKRNEQFF.